The clone carrying this T cell receptor beta chain was detected only a few times. Its antigen is still unknown. The PCR employed 60 Vbeta primers together with 13 Jbeta primers. Method: immunoSEQ multiplex PCR; TCRdb's copy keeps in-frame clones and lacks some. Of 95,000 to 100,000 clones detected, around 76% appear once; the ten largest clones hold roughly 8%. The data were taken from a study of cytomegalovirus exposure and HLA in healthy donors. Across the whole study: The 100 million to 120 million unique TCR beta sequences, from about 170 million T cells, were found by an earlier analysis. Study-level points and caveats: An analysis done earlier found most TCR beta V segments productive about 90% or about 30% of the time. It emerged from a later analysis that several of the most significant clusters appeared to be linked to common viral pathogens.

J gave up 3 bases and V 4 bases, and 7 bases lay outside the gene matches. The germline CDR1 and CDR2 sequences are SGHNT and YYREEE (reference sequence). There are 15 residues in the CDR3. The sequence came from a human donor in good health. The chain recombines TRBV5-4 with TRBJ1-2; 9 bases are shared with TRBD1. Sequencing was done on a sample of PBMCs. The CDR3 DNA reads as TGTGCCAGCAGCGTCGACCGGGACAGGGACTATGGCTACACCTTC. Its translation is CASSVDRDRDYGYTF.